The 15 T cell receptor beta chains below all came from one sample that was sequenced in a study of shared clonotypes between healthy human individuals. It was CD45RO-negative cells, positively selected for CCR7, that made up naive CD8 cells, with terminally differentiated effector memory CD45RA+ cells excluded. TCRdb's copy holds only in-frame clones and misses some; the assay was immunoSEQ multiplex PCR. Of roughly 2 million clones in the sample, roughly 94% were seen once. The specimen was naive CD8+ T cells sorted from blood. Receptor source: a man younger than 35 in good health.

The chain is built from TRBV29-1 and TRBJ2-5; D not resolved. The germline V gene encodes CDR1 SQVTM and CDR2 ANQGSEA. This CDR3 spans 13 amino acids. Trimming stripped 3 bases from V and 5 bases from J, with 13 bases between. The CDR3 nucleotides read TGCAGCGTTGATGGCATGGCAGTGGAGACCCAGTACTTC. This gives the protein CSVDGMAVETQYF.

This clone showed up just once. The chain uses TRBV5-6 and TRBJ2-1; 14 bases line up with TRBD2. Looked up from germline, CDR1 is SGHDT and CDR2 is YYEEEE. The V and J ends lost 3 bases and 10 bases, in that order; junction bases with no gene match: 6. The CDR3 has 15 residues. Here the CDR3 reads CASSYGTSGRDEQFF. The CDR3, as DNA: TGTGCCAGCAGCTACGGGACTAGCGGGAGAGACGAGCAGTTCTTC.

The chain is built from TRBV7-9 and TRBJ1-3, with 8 bases matching TRBD1. The CDR3 spans 14 residues. Germline assignment: CDR1 SEHNR and CDR2 FQNEAQ (reference sequence). The V segment lost 4 bases and the J segment 6 bases; nucleotides outside the gene matches: 5. The CDR3 loop reads CASSSTGELNTIYF. Written as DNA, the CDR3 is TGTGCCAGCAGCTCGACAGGGGAGTTAAACACCATATATTTT.

This clone was detected a few times. The chain has TRBV2 and TRBJ2-1, with D possibly matching TRBD1 (5 bases). Germline CDR1 reads SNHLY; CDR2 reads FYNNEI. This CDR3 comprises 12 residues. V lost 0 bases to trimming and J lost 13 bases, with 10 bases between them. CDR3 loop: CASSEAAGKQFF. In DNA form, the CDR3 reads TGTGCCAGCAGTGAAGCAGCAGGGAAACAGTTCTTC. Drawing the rest from reference TRBV2 and TRBJ2-1, the complete variable domain is EPEVTQTPSHQVTQMGQEVILRCVPISNHLYFYWYRQILGQKVEFLVSFYNNEISEKSEIFDDQFSVERPDGSNFTLKIRSTKLEDSAMYFCASSEAAGKQFFGPGTRLTVL.

This clone was picked up one time. The rearrangement joins TRBV7-9 to TRBJ2-2; TRBD2 agrees at 9 bases. The germline V gene encodes CDR1 SEHNR and CDR2 FQNEAQ (reference sequence). This CDR3 has 19 residues. Trimming cost V 5 bases and J 6 bases; bases outside gene matches: 19. As DNA, the CDR3 is TGTGCCAGCAGCCCGAACCCGGGTGCTAGCGGGGCGGAACCCGGGGAGCTGTTTTTT. It codes for CASSPNPGASGAEPGELFF.

This clone was counted a single time. The chain couples TRBV2 to TRBJ1-3; D ambiguous. Deletions cut 4 bases from V and 0 bases from J, with 10 bases between. Germline-derived CDR1 and CDR2 are SNHLY and FYNNEI. The CDR3 length is 15 residues. The CDR3 DNA follows: TGTGCCAGCAGTGGTGACTTCAGCTCTGGAAACACCATATATTTT. Amino acid sequence: CASSGDFSSGNTIYF.

This chain connects TRBV4-3 to TRBJ2-3; 9 bases align to TRBD2. This CDR3 spans 17 amino acids. The germline V gene encodes CDR1 LGHNA and CDR2 YSLEER. V dropped 0 bases and J dropped 5; count of bases not matched to a gene: 9. The CDR3 protein is CASSQDPASGEGDTQYF. The CDR3 nucleotides read TGCGCCAGCAGCCAAGATCCGGCTAGCGGGGAGGGAGATACGCAGTATTTT.

V and J are TRBV7-9 and TRBJ1-4; the D is unclear. Germline CDR1 SEHNR, CDR2 FQNEAQ (reference sequence). Trimming pared 5 bases from V and 3 bases from J, leaving 22 bases between. The CDR3 is made up of 18 amino acids. The DNA for the CDR3 is TGTGCCAGCAGCCTTTATCCCCTGGAAAGGACCTCTAATGAAAAACTGTTTTTT. It codes for CASSLYPLERTSNEKLFF.

The V gene is TRBV6-1, the J gene TRBJ2-7; D is perhaps TRBD1 (6 bases). V was pared by 8 bases and J by 4 bases, with 18 bases between. From germline, CDR1 is MNHNS and CDR2 SASEGT. The CDR3 contains 14 residues. The CDR3 is CASSPQGQGYEQYF. DNA of the CDR3: TGTGCCAGCTCTCCGCAGGGGCAGGGGTACGAGCAGTACTTC.

The CDR3 region is CASRLTGNHEQYF. For the CDR3, the DNA is TGTGCCAGCAGACTTACAGGGAACCACGAGCAGTACTTC. This chain links TRBV14 with TRBJ2-7; a weak D match, TRBD1 (6 bases). CDR3 size: 13 residues. V was trimmed by 6 bases and J by 5 bases, leaving 14 bases between them. The germline V gene has CDR1 SGHDN and CDR2 FVKESK.

The V and J genes are TRBV6-6 and TRBJ1-5; D unresolved. The CDR3 totals 12 residues. In germline, CDR1 is MNHNY, CDR2 SVGAGI (reference sequence). The V gene lost 7 bases and the J gene lost 5 bases, with 9 bases spanning the gap. The CDR3, as DNA: TGTGCCAGCACCAAGACCGATCAGCCCCAGCATTTT. Its protein is CASTKTDQPQHF.

The chain carries TRBV7-2 and TRBJ2-7, with D perhaps TRBD2 (6 bases). This CDR3 comprises 13 residues. In germline, CDR1 is SGHTA, CDR2 FQGNSA. With 2 bases removed from V and 3 bases from J, the gap between germline ends came to 8 bases. The CDR3 DNA is TGTGCCAGCAGCTTAAAGGAGGGCTACGAGCAGTACTTC. Its protein product is CASSLKEGYEQYF.

V and J are TRBV7-8 and TRBJ2-5; 11 nucleotides line up with TRBD2. With V trimmed by 4 bases and J by 5 bases, 9 bases remained unmatched. The CDR3 totals 16 residues. Germline CDR1 and CDR2: SGHVS and FQNEAQ. DNA for the CDR3: TGTGCCAGCAGCTCCATAACTAGCGGGAGCAGGGAGACCCAGTACTTC. Its protein is CASSSITSGSRETQYF. The full variable domain, rest sourced from reference TRBV7-8 and TRBJ2-5, is GAGVSQSPRYKVAKRGQDVALRCDPISGHVSLFWYQQALGQGPEFLTYFQNEAQLDKSGLPSDRFFAERPEGSVSTLKIQRTQQEDSAVYLCASSSITSGSRETQYFGPGTRLLVL.

The chain uses TRBV5-8 and TRBJ1-6; no clear D gene. Germline lookup yields CDR1 SGHTS and CDR2 YDEGEE. Trimming shortened V by 9 bases and J by 7 bases, and 11 bases separated the two germline ends. The CDR3 has 12 amino acids. CDR3 region: CATALGNSPLHF. Written as DNA, the CDR3 is TGTGCCACCGCCCTGGGGAATTCACCCCTCCACTTT.

The count of this clone is one. This chain connects TRBV27 to TRBJ2-1, with D uncertain. Germline-derived CDR1 and CDR2 are MNHEY and SMNVEV (reference sequence). CDR3 length: 13 amino acids. The V end was cut by 6 bases, the J end by 5 bases, with 11 bases between. The CDR3 loop reads CASSFSANNEQFF. The CDR3 DNA is TGTGCCAGCAGCTTTTCAGCGAACAATGAGCAGTTCTTC.